The clone carrying this T cell receptor (beta chain) was picked up a small number of times. Its specificity is not known. The data stem from a study of identical twins. After removal of 3 bases from V and 7 bases from J, the junction contained 4 bases not matched to a gene. The CDR3 spans 13 residues. The germline V gene encodes CDR1 MRHNA and CDR2 SNTAGT. Findings of the study overall: Weaker excess twin sharing was observed in beta out-of-frame sequences. Out-of-frame TCR alpha sharing observed in monozygotic twins exceeded model estimates.

Template switching, a step in the protocol, added a universal primer site, and cDNA carried unique molecular identifiers. Each CDR3 protein gets one entry after TCRdb re-called the 5' RACE reads with MiXCR. The sample gives roughly 470,000 distinct CDR3 sequences, approximately 14% of which show up once; approximately 0.9% is in the top ten. These same records also appear under a second study, on yellow fever vaccine responses in identical twins.

The sample was CD4+ T cells sorted from blood. The V gene is TRBV6-4, the J gene TRBJ2-7, with 9 bases matching TRBD1. The receptor was isolated from a woman aged 18-29 years in good health. CDR3 region: CASSENRGLEQYF. The CDR3 DNA sequence: TGTGCCAGCAGTGAAAACAGGGGGCTGGAGCAGTACTTC.